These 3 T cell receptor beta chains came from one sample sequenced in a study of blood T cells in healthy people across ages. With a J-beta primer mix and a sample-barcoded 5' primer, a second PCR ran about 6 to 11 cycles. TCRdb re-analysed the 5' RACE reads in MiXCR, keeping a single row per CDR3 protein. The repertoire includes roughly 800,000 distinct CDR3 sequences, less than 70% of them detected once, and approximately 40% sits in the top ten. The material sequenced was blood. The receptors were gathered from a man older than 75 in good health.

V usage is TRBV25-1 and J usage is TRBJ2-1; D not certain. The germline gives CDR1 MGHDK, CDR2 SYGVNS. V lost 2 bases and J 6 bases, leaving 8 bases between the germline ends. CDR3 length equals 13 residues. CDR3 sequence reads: CASSERVSNEQFF. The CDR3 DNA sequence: TGTGCCAGCAGTGAACGAGTGAGCAATGAGCAGTTCTTC.

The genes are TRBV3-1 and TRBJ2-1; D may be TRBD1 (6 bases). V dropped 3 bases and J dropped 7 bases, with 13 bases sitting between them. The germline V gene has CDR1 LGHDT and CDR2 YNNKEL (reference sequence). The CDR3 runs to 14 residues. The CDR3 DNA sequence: TGTGCCAGCAGCCATCACAGGGAGCTTAATGAGCAGTTCTTC. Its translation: CASSHHRELNEQFF.

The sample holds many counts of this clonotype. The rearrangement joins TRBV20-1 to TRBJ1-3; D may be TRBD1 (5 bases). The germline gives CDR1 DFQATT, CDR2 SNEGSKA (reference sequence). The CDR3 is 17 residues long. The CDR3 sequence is CSAQPTVGGGSGNTIYF. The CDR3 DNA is TGCAGCGCACAGCCCACCGTTGGGGGGGGCTCTGGAAACACCATATATTTT.